Presented here are 14 T cell receptor beta chains from one specimen sequenced in a study of blood T cell repertoires in COVID-19. Only in-frame clones appear in the TCRdb table, and some are missing; sequencing was by immunoSEQ multiplex PCR. The table records about 140,000 clones, roughly 78% of them present only once. Sequencing input: peripheral blood. The source is a man aged 60 to 75 with acute or convalescent COVID-19.

The V gene is TRBV7-8, the J gene TRBJ2-3; D not certain. CDR3 length: 13 residues. Per the germline V gene, CDR1 is SGHVS and CDR2 is FQNEAQ. V lost 3 bases to trimming and J lost 3 bases, with 7 bases between them. CDR3 sequence (DNA): TGTGCCAGCAGCTTCTCCGGGACAGATACGCAGTATTTT. Its translation: CASSFSGTDTQYF.

For this clone: The same CDR3 is also encoded by other DNA sequences in this sample. The chain combines TRBV18 with TRBJ2-1; 8 nucleotides align to TRBD2. J lost 0 bases, V lost 6 bases, and 4 bases had no gene match. The CDR3 has 15 residues. Germline assignment: CDR1 KGHSH and CDR2 LQKENI. CDR3: CASSLSGSSYNEQFF. CDR3 nucleotides: TGTGCCAGCTCTCTGAGCGGGAGCTCCTACAATGAGCAGTTCTTC.

This chain uses TRBV5-1 with TRBJ1-3; 8 bases map to TRBD1. The germline gives CDR1 SGHRS, CDR2 YFSETQ. This CDR3 is 17 amino acids long. V lost 1 base, J lost 0 bases, and 6 bases stayed unmatched. This chain's CDR3 is CASSLRGQDASGNTIYF. CDR3 in DNA: TGCGCCAGCAGCTTGAGGGGACAGGACGCCTCTGGAAACACCATATATTTT.

V is TRBV7-8 and J is TRBJ2-7, with a possible D match to TRBD1 (5 bases). V lost 3 bases, J lost 0 bases, and 18 bases lay in between. The germline gives CDR1 SGHVS, CDR2 FQNEAQ. This CDR3 has 17 amino acids. In nucleotides, the CDR3 is TGTGCCAGCAGCTTGGGCAGGGCCTCAACACACTCCTACGAGCAGTACTTC. It is translated as CASSLGRASTHSYEQYF.

Of note for this clone: This sample includes further DNA sequences coding for the same CDR3. V and J are TRBV29-1 and TRBJ2-5; tentatively, D is TRBD2 (5 bases). Trimming left V 4 bases short and J 1 base short, with 7 bases between. Per the germline V gene, CDR1 is SQVTM and CDR2 is ANQGSEA. The CDR3 consists of 12 residues. The CDR3 DNA follows: TGCAGCGTTGCCAGCGGCCAAGAGACCCAGTACTTC. It codes for CSVASGQETQYF.

This chain connects TRBV27 to TRBJ1-2; 9 bases are shared with TRBD1. This CDR3 contains 16 residues. The trim removed 3 bases at V and 4 bases at J, leaving 9 bases unmatched. The germline V gene encodes CDR1 MNHEY and CDR2 SMNVEV (reference sequence). CDR3 DNA sequence: TGTGCCAGCAGTTTCCTGACAGGGGGTAATGCCTATGGCTACACCTTC. This sequence encodes CASSFLTGGNAYGYTF.

This clone has just a few counts. The chain is built from TRBV14 and TRBJ1-1; tentatively, D is TRBD1 (5 bases). The CDR3 runs to 13 residues. Trimming cost V 4 bases and J 7 bases, with 13 bases left between them. Germline V gene lookup returns CDR1 SGHDN and CDR2 FVKESK. The CDR3 nucleotides are TGTGCCAGCAGCCCCCGGAGGGGTCTTGAAGCTTTCTTT. Amino acid sequence: CASSPRRGLEAFF.

The V gene is TRBV19, the J gene TRBJ1-3; D is unclear. Germline V lookup: CDR1 LNHDA, CDR2 SQIVND (reference sequence). The CDR3 spans 15 residues. V was shortened by 5 bases and J by 0 bases, with 11 bases between the two germline ends. CDR3 in DNA: TGTGCCAGTAGTCACGCCGGGGACTCTGGAAACACCATATATTTT. Protein product: CASSHAGDSGNTIYF.

The rearrangement links TRBV5-4 to TRBJ2-3; 7 bases line up with TRBD2. The CDR3 spans 12 residues. Germline loops: CDR1 SGHNT, CDR2 YYREEE (reference sequence). With 3 bases clipped from V and 13 bases from J, the junction kept 8 bases outside the gene matches. CDR3 nucleotide sequence: TGTGCCAGCAGCTCCCCGGGCGGGAGAGAGTATTTT. It translates to CASSSPGGREYF.

V usage is TRBV19 and J usage is TRBJ1-6; no firm D call. Germline values: CDR1 LNHDA, CDR2 SQIVND (reference sequence). The CDR3 contains 12 residues. Deletions cut 7 bases from V and 6 bases from J, with 7 bases between. CDR3 DNA: TGTGCCAGTACAACTTTTAATTCACCCCTCCACTTT. Its translation: CASTTFNSPLHF.

The rearrangement uses TRBV20-1 and TRBJ2-1, with 7 bases lining up with TRBD2. CDR3 length equals 12 residues. Trimming took 3 bases from V and 12 from J; bases not matched to a gene: 8. Germline loops: CDR1 DFQATT, CDR2 SNEGSKA (reference sequence). Here the CDR3 DNA reads TGCAGTGCTAGTCTGGGGGGAGGGCCGCAGTTCTTC. This translates into CSASLGGGPQFF.

This clone was recorded a few times. This chain joins TRBV10-3 and TRBJ1-4; 8 bases line up with TRBD1. The CDR3 is 11 amino acids. Trimming removed 11 bases from V and 7 bases from J; junction bases left unmatched: 3. Germline V gene sequence: CDR1 ENHRY, CDR2 SYGVKD. CDR3 sequence reads: CAPGQGEKLFF. CDR3 DNA: TGTGCCCCTGGACAGGGTGAAAAACTGTTTTTT.

The J gene is TRBJ1-1, the V gene TRBV6-5; TRBD1 matches at 8 bases. The trim removed 5 bases at V and 8 bases at J, leaving 1 base unmatched. This CDR3 is built from 11 residues. Per the germline V gene, CDR1 is MNHEY and CDR2 is SVGAGI. The CDR3 region has the DNA TGTGCCAGCAGTCGACAGGGGGAAGCTTTCTTT. This translates into CASSRQGEAFF.

This clone was recorded only once. This sequence joins TRBV19 and TRBJ1-2; the D gene is possibly TRBD1 (5 bases). The germline gives CDR1 LNHDA, CDR2 SQIVND (reference sequence). The V gene lost 7 bases and the J gene lost 4 bases, with 25 bases spanning the gap. This CDR3 region has 17 residues. The CDR3 coding sequence is TGTGCCAGTACACTCCTCCCGGTCGGGGGAAGCTCCTATGGCTACACCTTC. As protein: CASTLLPVGGSSYGYTF.